Below are 19 T cell receptor beta chains sequenced from a single sample in a study of blood T cell repertoires in COVID-19. TCRdb's table, derived via immunoSEQ multiplex PCR, lists solely in-frame clones and lacks some. Of around 200,000 clones in the sample, 65% to 90% are singletons; the top ten hold roughly 4.9%. The sample comprised PBMCs or T cells enriched from blood (not recorded which). Source of these receptors: a woman in her 30s who had been exposed to COVID-19.

The chain links TRBV7-8 to TRBJ2-1; TRBD2 agrees at 12 bases. The CDR3 totals 14 residues. Trimming at V came to 3 bases and at J to 8 bases, leaving 2 bases not matched to a gene. Looked up from germline, CDR1 is SGHVS and CDR2 is FQNEAQ. CDR3 DNA sequence: TGTGCCAGCAGCTTGACTAGCGGGGGTTATGAGCAGTTCTTC. Translation gives CASSLTSGGYEQFF.

This chain links TRBV23-1 with TRBJ2-7; D is ambiguous. TRBV23-1 is filed as an ORF, its function uncertain. V gave up 0 bases and J gave up 0 bases, with 9 bases separating them. There are 15 residues in the CDR3. CDR3 bases: TGCGCCAGCAGTCAATCGCTCGCACTCTCCTACGAGCAGTACTTC. This sequence encodes CASSQSLALSYEQYF.

The chain recombines TRBV11-2 with TRBJ1-1, with 7 bases fitting TRBD1. Germline V CDR1 and CDR2: SGHAT, FQNNGV. The CDR3 is made up of 15 amino acids. V gave up 1 base and J gave up 7 bases; unmatched junction bases: 9. CDR3 in DNA: TGTGCCAGCAGCTTAGTGGGCAGGGGGTATGATGAAGCTTTCTTT. Translated: CASSLVGRGYDEAFF. The full variable domain, rest sourced from reference TRBV11-2 and TRBJ1-1, is EAGVAQSPRYKIIEKRQSVAFWCNPISGHATLYWYQQILGQGPKLLIQFQNNGVVDDSQLPKDRFSAERLKGVDSTLKIQPAKLEDSAVYLCASSLVGRGYDEAFFGQGTRLTVV.

This chain uses TRBV11-3 with TRBJ2-7; D possibly corresponds to TRBD2 (6 bases). The germline gives CDR1 SGHNT, CDR2 YENEEA. This CDR3 has 13 residues. The ends were cut back, 2 bases at V and 6 bases at J, with 11 bases in the middle. The CDR3, as DNA: TGTGCCAGCAGCTTACAGGAGGGTTCCGAGCAGTACTTC. This encodes CASSLQEGSEQYF. Full variable domain (missing parts from reference TRBV11-3 and TRBJ2-7): EAGVVQSPRYKIIEKKQPVAFWCNPISGHNTLYWYLQNLGQGPELLIRYENEEAVDDSQLPKDRFSAERLKGVDSTLKIQPAELGDSAVYLCASSLQEGSEQYFGPGTRLTVT.

This rearrangement joins TRBV3-1 (or the pseudogene TRBV3-2) to TRBJ2-3, with 7 bases lining up with TRBD1. CDR1 is LGHDT, CDR2 YNNKEL, per germline (reference sequence). CDR3 length equals 14 residues. Unmatched junction bases numbered 6, after V lost 1 base and J lost 8 bases. The CDR3 DNA reads as TGTGCCAGCAGCCAAGGGCGACAGGGCGGTACGCAGTATTTT. Translation: CASSQGRQGGTQYF.

The V gene is TRBV27, the J gene TRBJ1-6, with D perhaps TRBD1 (6 bases). Germline V gene sequence: CDR1 MNHEY, CDR2 SMNVEV (reference sequence). Trimming cost V 6 bases and J 0 bases, with 12 bases left between them. The CDR3 totals 16 residues. The CDR3 is CASSKTGSSYNSPLHF. The DNA of the CDR3 is TGTGCCAGCAGCAAAACAGGGAGCTCCTATAATTCACCCCTCCACTTT.

This clone was picked up a small number of times. The rearrangement joins TRBV29-1 to TRBJ2-3; 11 positions match TRBD2. The CDR3 consists of 14 residues. The V gene end was trimmed by 8 bases and the J gene end by 6 bases; junction bases not matched to a gene: 10. The V gene's germline CDR1 is SQVTM and CDR2 ANQGSEA. The CDR3 reads CSTTGTSGWDTQYF. For the CDR3, the DNA is TGCAGCACGACCGGGACTAGCGGATGGGATACGCAGTATTTT.

The chain recombines TRBV5-4 with TRBJ2-3; perhaps TRBD2 as D (5 bases). Trimming stripped 2 bases from V and 2 bases from J, with 18 bases between. Germline values: CDR1 SGHNT, CDR2 YYREEE (reference sequence). CDR3 size: 17 residues. CDR3 sequence: CASSFWCRGPYTDTQYF. DNA of the CDR3: TGTGCCAGCAGCTTCTGGTGCCGGGGTCCCTACACAGATACGCAGTATTTT.

The chain couples TRBV30 to TRBJ2-5; TRBD1 aligns across 9 bases. The CDR3 has 15 amino acids. CDR1 GTSNPN and CDR2 SVGIG come from the germline V gene (reference sequence). With V trimmed by 3 bases and J by 5 bases, 10 bases remained unmatched. Here the CDR3 DNA reads TGTGCCTGGAGAGTGGCAGGGACAGGGATGGAGACCCAGTACTTC. Translating gives CAWRVAGTGMETQYF.

The chain has TRBV5-1 and TRBJ1-1, with D possibly being TRBD1 (5 bases). There are 12 residues in the CDR3. In germline, CDR1 is SGHRS, CDR2 YFSETQ. V was shortened by 2 bases and J by 5 bases, with 7 bases between the two germline ends. The CDR3 protein is CASSFGGTEAFF. CDR3 coding DNA: TGCGCCAGCAGCTTCGGGGGGACTGAAGCTTTCTTT.

The chain uses TRBV5-1 and TRBJ2-5; 7 nucleotides match TRBD2. The germline V gene has CDR1 SGHRS and CDR2 YFSETQ. CDR3 length: 15 amino acids. The V gene end was trimmed by 4 bases and the J gene end by 2 bases; junction bases not matched to a gene: 8. This CDR3 is CASSGSPGGQETQYF. The CDR3 coding sequence is TGCGCCAGCAGCGGATCACCGGGAGGTCAAGAGACCCAGTACTTC.

V is TRBV6-5 and J is TRBJ2-4, with D unclear. Germline V CDR1 and CDR2: MNHEY, SVGAGI. The CDR3 is made up of 16 amino acids. The V end was cut by 2 bases, the J end by 0 bases, with 11 bases between. Written as DNA, the CDR3 is TGTGCCAGCAGTTACAAAGTGGTACTAGCCAAAAACATTCAGTACTTC. Its translation: CASSYKVVLAKNIQYF.

The chain employs TRBV5-1 and TRBJ1-5; the D gene is possibly TRBD1 (6 bases). Trimming took 1 base from V and 0 from J, leaving 8 bases between them. Germline V gene sequence: CDR1 SGHRS, CDR2 YFSETQ. The CDR3 has 15 amino acids. CDR3 DNA sequence: TGCGCCAGCAGCTTGAGGGGGGGTAGCAATCAGCCCCAGCATTTT. Its protein is CASSLRGGSNQPQHF. Based on the CDR3 plus reference TRBV5-1 and TRBJ1-5, the full variable domain is KAGVTQTPRYLIKTRGQQVTLSCSPISGHRSVSWYQQTPGQGLQFLFEYFSETQRNKGNFPGRFSGRQFSNSRSEMNVSTLELGDSALYLCASSLRGGSNQPQHFGDGTRLSIL.

CDR3 region: CASSLTAGLAYEQYF. Here the CDR3 DNA reads TGTGCCAGCAGCTTAACGGCGGGACTAGCCTACGAGCAGTACTTC. The chain employs TRBV7-3 and TRBJ2-7; 8 bases align to TRBD2. Trimming at V came to 0 bases and at J to 2 bases, leaving 3 bases not matched to a gene. The CDR3 is made up of 15 amino acids. Germline values: CDR1 SGHTA, CDR2 FQGTGA.

A few counts support this clone. This chain uses TRBV20-1 with TRBJ1-4, with TRBD1 as a possible D gene (6 bases). Germline CDR1 reads DFQATT; CDR2 reads SNEGSKA (reference sequence). Trimming pared 3 bases from V and 8 bases from J, leaving 19 bases between. This CDR3 spans 15 amino acids. CDR3 region: CSASAGHREGEKLFF. CDR3 DNA: TGCAGTGCTAGTGCCGGACACAGGGAAGGGGAAAAACTGTTTTTT.

J is TRBJ1-1 and V is TRBV2, with TRBD1 matching over 7 bases. V was pared by 11 bases and J by 0 bases, with 6 bases of the junction left unmatched. The CDR3 totals 13 residues. From germline, CDR1 is SNHLY and CDR2 FYNNEI. CDR3 loop: CAGSTGMNTEAFF. DNA for the CDR3: TGTGCCGGATCGACAGGGATGAACACTGAAGCTTTCTTT.

This clone was seen just once. The chain joins TRBV5-1 to TRBJ2-6; TRBD1 matches 8 bases. This CDR3 comprises 17 residues. V shed 4 bases and J 2 bases; nucleotides not matched to a gene: 8. Germline assignment: CDR1 SGHRS and CDR2 YFSETQ. CDR3 sequence (DNA): TGCGCCAGCAGCCTCGGACAGGGATCAACTGGGGCCAACGTCCTGACTTTC. Translated, it gives CASSLGQGSTGANVLTF.

The chain carries TRBV7-2 and TRBJ1-6; D ambiguous. V was shortened by 1 base and J by 7 bases, with 11 bases between the two germline ends. Germline CDR1 is SGHTA and CDR2 is FQGNSA. The CDR3 is 15 amino acids. The CDR3 loop is CASSLEAGSNSPLHF. The CDR3 coding sequence is TGTGCCAGCAGCTTAGAGGCCGGGTCGAATTCACCCCTCCACTTT.

The chain recombines TRBV27 with TRBJ2-7, with TRBD1 as a possible D gene (5 bases). V was cut by 5 bases and J by 0 bases, with 14 bases left in between. The germline CDR1 and CDR2 sequences are MNHEY and SMNVEV (reference sequence). CDR3 size: 15 residues. The CDR3 sequence: CASSAEGVASYEQYF. The CDR3 nucleotides read TGTGCCAGCAGTGCGGAAGGGGTGGCCTCCTACGAGCAGTACTTC.